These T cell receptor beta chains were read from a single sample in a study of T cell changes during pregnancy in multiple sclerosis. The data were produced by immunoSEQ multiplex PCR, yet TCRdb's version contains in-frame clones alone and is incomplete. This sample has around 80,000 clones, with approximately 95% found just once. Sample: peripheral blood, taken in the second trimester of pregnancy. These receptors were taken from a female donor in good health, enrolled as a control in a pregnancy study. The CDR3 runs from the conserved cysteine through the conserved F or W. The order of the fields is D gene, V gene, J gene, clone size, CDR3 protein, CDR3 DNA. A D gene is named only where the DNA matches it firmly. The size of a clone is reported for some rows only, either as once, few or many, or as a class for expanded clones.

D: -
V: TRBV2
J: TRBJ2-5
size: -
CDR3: CASSEGGAGETQYF
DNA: TGTGCCAGCAGTGAAGGAGGCGCAGGGGAGACCCAGTACTTC

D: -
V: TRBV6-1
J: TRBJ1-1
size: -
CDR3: CASSEVTAGAGEAFF
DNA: TGTGCCAGCAGTGAAGTGACGGCAGGGGCTGGTGAAGCTTTCTTT

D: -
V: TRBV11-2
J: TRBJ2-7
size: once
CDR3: CASSVNSGLTSYEQYF
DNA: TGTGCCAGCAGCGTGAACTCGGGACTGACTTCCTACGAGCAGTACTTC

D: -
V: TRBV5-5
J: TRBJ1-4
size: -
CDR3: CASSLLGVANEKLFF
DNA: TGTGCCAGCAGCTTACTGGGAGTAGCTAATGAAAAACTGTTTTTT

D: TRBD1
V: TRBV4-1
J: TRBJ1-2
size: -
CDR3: CASSQVQGARYGYTF
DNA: TGCGCCAGCAGCCAAGTCCAGGGGGCACGGTATGGCTACACCTTC

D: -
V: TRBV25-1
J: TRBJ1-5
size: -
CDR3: CASSETGSNQPQHF
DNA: TGTGCCAGCAGTGAGACAGGTAGCAATCAGCCCCAGCATTTT

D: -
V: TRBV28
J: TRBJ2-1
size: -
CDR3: CASSYDRRNNEQFF
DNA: TGTGCCAGCAGTTATGACAGGAGAAACAATGAGCAGTTCTTC

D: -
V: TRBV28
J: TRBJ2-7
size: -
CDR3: CASSVDRRGLYEQYF
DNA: TGTGCCAGCAGCGTGGACAGGAGGGGACTCTACGAGCAGTACTTC

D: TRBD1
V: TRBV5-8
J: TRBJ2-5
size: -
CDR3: CASKITGGETQYF
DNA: TGTGCCAGCAAGATAACAGGGGGTGAGACCCAGTACTTC

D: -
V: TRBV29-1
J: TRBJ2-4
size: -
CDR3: CSVEGTTNDIQYF
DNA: TGCAGCGTCGAGGGCACAACCAACGACATTCAGTACTTC

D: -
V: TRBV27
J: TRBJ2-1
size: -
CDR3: CASTLRTGYNNEQFF
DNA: TGTGCCAGCACCCTAAGGACTGGCTACAACAATGAGCAGTTCTTC

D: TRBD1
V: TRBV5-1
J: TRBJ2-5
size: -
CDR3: CASSLEDRGRETQYF
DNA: TGCGCCAGCAGCTTGGAAGACAGGGGGCGAGAGACCCAGTACTTC

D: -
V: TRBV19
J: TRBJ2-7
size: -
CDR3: CASSTGILSYEQYF
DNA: TGTGCCAGTAGTACCGGGATCCTCTCCTACGAGCAGTACTTC

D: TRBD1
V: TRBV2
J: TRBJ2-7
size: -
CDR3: CASSWTGYSYEQYF
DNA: TGTGCCAGCTCCTGGACAGGGTACTCCTACGAGCAGTACTTC

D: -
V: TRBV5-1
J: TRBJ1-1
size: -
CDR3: CASSFRTDPTEAFF
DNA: TGCGCCAGCAGCTTTCGGACAGACCCCACTGAAGCTTTCTTT

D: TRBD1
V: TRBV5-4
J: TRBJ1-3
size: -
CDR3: CASSQGTDSGNTIYF
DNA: TGTGCCAGCAGCCAGGGGACAGACTCTGGAAACACCATATATTTT

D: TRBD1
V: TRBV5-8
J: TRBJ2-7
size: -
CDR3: CASSWTGTYEQYF
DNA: TGTGCCAGCAGCTGGACAGGAACCTACGAGCAGTACTTC

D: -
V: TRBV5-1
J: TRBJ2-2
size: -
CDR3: CASSSGHPTGELFF
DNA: TGCGCCAGCAGCTCGGGACACCCCACCGGGGAGCTGTTTTTT

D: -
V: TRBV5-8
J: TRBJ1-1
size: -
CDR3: CASSLRGYTEAFF
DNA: TGTGCCAGCAGCTTGAGAGGTTACACTGAAGCTTTCTTT

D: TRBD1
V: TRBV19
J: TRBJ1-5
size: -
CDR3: CASGTGKVDQPQHF
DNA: TGTGCCAGCGGGACAGGGAAAGTCGATCAGCCCCAGCATTTT

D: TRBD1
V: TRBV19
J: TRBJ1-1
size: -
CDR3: CASGTGTVEAFF
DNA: TGTGCCAGTGGGACAGGGACGGTTGAAGCTTTCTTT

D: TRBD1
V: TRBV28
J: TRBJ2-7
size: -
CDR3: CASSFQGAFIFDNEQYF
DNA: TGTGCCAGCAGTTTCCAGGGGGCGTTCATCTTTGATAACGAGCAGTACTTC

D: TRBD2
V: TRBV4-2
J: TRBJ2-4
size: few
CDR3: CASSQDSASGNIQYF
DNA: TGTGCCAGCAGCCAAGATTCGGCTAGCGGAAACATTCAGTACTTC

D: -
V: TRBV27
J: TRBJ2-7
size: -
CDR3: CASSNTAYEQYF
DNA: TGTGCCAGCAGTAATACAGCCTACGAGCAGTACTTC

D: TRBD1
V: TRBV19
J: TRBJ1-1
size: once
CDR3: CASIPGQGGLNTEAFF
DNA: TGTGCCAGCATCCCGGGACAGGGGGGTTTGAACACTGAAGCTTTCTTT

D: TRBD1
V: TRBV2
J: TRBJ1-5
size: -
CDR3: CASSWDRDDNQPQHF
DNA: TGTGCCAGCAGTTGGGACAGGGATGACAATCAGCCCCAGCATTTT

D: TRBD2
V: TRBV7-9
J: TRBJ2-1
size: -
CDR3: CASSSSSSGFSSYNEQFF
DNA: TGTGCCAGCAGCTCAAGTTCTAGCGGGTTTAGCTCCTACAATGAGCAGTTCTTC

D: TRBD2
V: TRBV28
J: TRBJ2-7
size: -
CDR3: CASSLVAGVEQYF
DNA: TGTGCCAGCAGTTTGGTAGCGGGAGTCGAGCAGTACTTC

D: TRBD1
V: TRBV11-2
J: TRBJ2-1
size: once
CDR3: CASSFQHLTGSSYNEQFF
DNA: TGTGCCAGCAGCTTCCAACACCTGACAGGGTCCTCCTACAATGAGCAGTTCTTC

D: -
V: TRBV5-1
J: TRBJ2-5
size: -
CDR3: CASSSQWLGGGETQYF
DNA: TGCGCCAGCAGCTCCCAATGGTTGGGAGGGGGGGAGACCCAGTACTTC

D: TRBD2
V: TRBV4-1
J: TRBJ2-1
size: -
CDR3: CASSQANRMRESRNEQFF
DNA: TGCGCCAGCAGCCAAGCGAACCGGATGCGGGAGTCTAGGAATGAGCAGTTCTTC

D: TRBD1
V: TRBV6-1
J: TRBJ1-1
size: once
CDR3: CASSARTGFGTEAFF
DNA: TGTGCCAGCAGTGCCCGGACAGGGTTTGGCACTGAAGCTTTCTTT

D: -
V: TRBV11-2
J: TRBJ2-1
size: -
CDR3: CASSLVSGRNEQFF
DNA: TGTGCCAGCAGCTTAGTGTCAGGGAGGAATGAGCAGTTCTTC

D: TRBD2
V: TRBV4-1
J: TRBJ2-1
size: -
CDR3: CASSQDWASGGNNEQFF
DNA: TGCGCCAGCAGCCAAGATTGGGCTAGCGGGGGGAACAATGAGCAGTTCTTC

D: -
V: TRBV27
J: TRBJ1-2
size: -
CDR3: CASSLPGVSYGYTF
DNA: TGTGCCAGCAGTTTACCAGGGGTAAGCTATGGCTACACCTTC

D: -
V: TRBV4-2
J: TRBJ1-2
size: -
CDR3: CASSQGTRDNYGYTF
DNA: TGTGCCAGCAGCCAAGGGACACGAGATAACTATGGCTACACCTTC

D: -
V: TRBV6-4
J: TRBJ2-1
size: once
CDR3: CASSETPAASYNEQFF
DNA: TGTGCCAGCAGTGAGACTCCCGCCGCGTCCTACAATGAGCAGTTCTTC

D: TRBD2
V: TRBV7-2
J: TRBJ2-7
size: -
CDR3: CASSLGRELAGRVKLRQYF
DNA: TGTGCCAGCAGCTTAGGGAGGGAACTAGCGGGACGCGTCAAGTTGCGGCAGTACTTC

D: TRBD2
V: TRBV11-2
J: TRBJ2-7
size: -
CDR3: CASSLSGIYEQYF
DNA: TGTGCCAGCAGCTTAAGCGGGATCTACGAGCAGTACTTC

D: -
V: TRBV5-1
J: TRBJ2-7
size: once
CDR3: CASSYGTPQLEQYF
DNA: TGCGCCAGCAGCTACGGGACTCCCCAGCTCGAGCAGTACTTC

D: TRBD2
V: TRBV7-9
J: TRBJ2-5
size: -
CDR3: CASSSREGRETQYF
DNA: TGTGCCAGCAGTTCTCGGGAGGGCCGGGAGACCCAGTACTTC

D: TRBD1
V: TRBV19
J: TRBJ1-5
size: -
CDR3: CASSSTGLLTQPQHF
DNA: TGTGCCAGTAGTTCGACAGGGCTTCTAACTCAGCCCCAGCATTTT

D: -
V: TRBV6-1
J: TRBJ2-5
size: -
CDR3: CASSEGGRGRKQTQYF
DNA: TGTGCCAGCAGTGAGGGGGGACGGGGGAGGAAACAGACCCAGTACTTC

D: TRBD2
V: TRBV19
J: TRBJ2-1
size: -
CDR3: CASSIVLGLAGGPNEQFF
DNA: TGTGCCAGTAGTATAGTATTAGGACTAGCGGGAGGGCCCAATGAGCAGTTCTTC

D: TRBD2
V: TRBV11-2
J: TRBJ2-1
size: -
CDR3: CASSLVRLAGYPAGEQFF
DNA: TGTGCCAGCAGCTTAGTCCGACTAGCGGGTTACCCCGCAGGAGAGCAGTTCTTC

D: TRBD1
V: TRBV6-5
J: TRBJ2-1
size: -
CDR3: CATSKGQGNNEQFF
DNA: TGTGCCACCTCGAAGGGACAGGGTAATAATGAGCAGTTCTTC

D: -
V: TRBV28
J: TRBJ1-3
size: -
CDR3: CASRGQPSSGNTIYF
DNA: TGTGCCAGCAGAGGACAGCCGAGCTCTGGAAACACCATATATTTT